This T cell receptor (beta chain) was identified in a study of shared T cell receptors in the human thymus. Clones were sequenced by immunoSEQ multiplex PCR, and TCRdb holds only the in-frame ones, with some missing. The repertoire holds 700,000 to 750,000 clones, around 85% seen once, with roughly 0.01% in the top ten. The CDR3 consists of 16 residues. Trimming removed 5 bases at V and 4 bases at J, with 19 bases between. Germline CDR1 is SGHRS and CDR2 is YFSETQ. The sample also formed part of further work on human thymus T cells. That work adds: The study used thymus tissue resected during corrective heart surgery.

Material for sequencing was thymocytes. J is TRBJ1-3 and V is TRBV5-1; D not certain. This TCR derives from a girl in the first two years of life with a congenital heart defect. The CDR3 sequence: CASSPPRSFGGNTIYF. CDR3 in DNA: TGCGCCAGCAGTCCTCCGCGGTCTTTTGGAGGAAACACCATATATTTT.